This TCR beta chain stems from a study of response to subunit inactivated influenza vaccine. TCRdb re-analysed the RT-PCR reads in MiXCR, keeping a single row per CDR3 protein. The sample contains 150,000 to 200,000 distinct CDR3 sequences, less than 15% of which appear only once. CDR1 and CDR2 (germline): SQVTM, ANQGSEA. The CDR3 covers 10 residues. Trimming left V 6 bases short and J 7 bases short, with 9 bases between. This sample was shared with a second study, whose subject was T cells expressing NK-cell markers. As that report states: Generation of TCR beta cDNA was performed by 5'RACE template switching incorporating UMIs.

The sequenced sample was CD8+ T cells sorted from PBMCs, obtained 11 to 12 days after vaccination. This TCR was recovered from a man aged 45 to 65 who received an inactivated influenza vaccine. This chain joins TRBV29-1 and TRBJ1-1, with D perhaps TRBD1 (6 bases). For the CDR3, the DNA is TGCAGCGTAACAGGGAGTGAAGCTTTCTTT. Its protein is CSVTGSEAFF.